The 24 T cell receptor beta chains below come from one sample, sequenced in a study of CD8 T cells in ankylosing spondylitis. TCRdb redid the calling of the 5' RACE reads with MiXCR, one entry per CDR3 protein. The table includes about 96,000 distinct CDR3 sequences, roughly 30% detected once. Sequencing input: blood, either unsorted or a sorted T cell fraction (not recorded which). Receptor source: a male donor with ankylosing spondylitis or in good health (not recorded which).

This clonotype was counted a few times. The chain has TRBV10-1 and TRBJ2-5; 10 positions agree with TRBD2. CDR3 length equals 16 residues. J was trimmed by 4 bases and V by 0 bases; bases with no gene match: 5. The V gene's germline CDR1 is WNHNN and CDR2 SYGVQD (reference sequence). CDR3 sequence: CASSESTLAGVETQYF. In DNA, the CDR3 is TGCGCCAGCAGTGAGTCGACCCTAGCGGGAGTAGAGACCCAGTACTTC.

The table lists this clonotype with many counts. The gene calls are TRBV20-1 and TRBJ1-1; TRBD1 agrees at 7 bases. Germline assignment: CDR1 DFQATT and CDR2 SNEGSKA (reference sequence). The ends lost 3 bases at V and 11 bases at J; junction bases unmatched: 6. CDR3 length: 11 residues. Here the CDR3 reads CSASRQGTAFF. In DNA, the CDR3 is TGCAGTGCTAGCCGACAGGGTACTGCTTTCTTT.

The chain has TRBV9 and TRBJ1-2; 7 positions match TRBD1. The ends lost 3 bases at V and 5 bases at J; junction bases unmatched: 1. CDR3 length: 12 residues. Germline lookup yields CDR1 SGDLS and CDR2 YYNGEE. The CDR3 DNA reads TGTGCCAGCAGCGGGGGACAGTATGGCTACACCTTC. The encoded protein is CASSGGQYGYTF.

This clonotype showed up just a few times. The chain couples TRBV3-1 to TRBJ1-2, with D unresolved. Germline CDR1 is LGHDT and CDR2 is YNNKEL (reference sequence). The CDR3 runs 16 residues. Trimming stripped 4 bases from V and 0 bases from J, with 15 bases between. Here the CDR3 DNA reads TGTGCCAGCAGCCTCCTTTCACCGGGGACTAACTATGGCTACACCTTC. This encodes CASSLLSPGTNYGYTF.

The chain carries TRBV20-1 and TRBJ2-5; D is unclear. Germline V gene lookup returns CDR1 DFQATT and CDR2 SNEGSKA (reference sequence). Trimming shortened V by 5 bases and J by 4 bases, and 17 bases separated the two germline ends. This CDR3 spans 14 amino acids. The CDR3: CSARSWDVGETQYF. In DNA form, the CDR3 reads TGCAGTGCTCGCTCGTGGGATGTAGGAGAGACCCAGTACTTC.

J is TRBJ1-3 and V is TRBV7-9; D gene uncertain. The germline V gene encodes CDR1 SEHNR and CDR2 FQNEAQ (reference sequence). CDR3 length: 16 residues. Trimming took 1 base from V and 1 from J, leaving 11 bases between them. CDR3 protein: CASSLDRVGSGNTIYF. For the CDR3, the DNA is TGTGCCAGCAGCTTAGATCGGGTCGGGTCTGGAAACACCATATATTTT.

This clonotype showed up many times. This CDR3 is CATSSRRGGDAEAFF. DNA for the CDR3: TGTGCCACCAGCTCCCGAAGAGGGGGCGACGCTGAAGCTTTCTTT. This sequence joins TRBV15 and TRBJ1-1; the match to TRBD1 covers 7 bases. Germline trimming cut 5 bases from V and 6 bases from J; bases unmatched to any gene: 12. Per the germline V gene, CDR1 is LNHNV and CDR2 is YYDKDF (reference sequence). This CDR3 contains 15 residues.

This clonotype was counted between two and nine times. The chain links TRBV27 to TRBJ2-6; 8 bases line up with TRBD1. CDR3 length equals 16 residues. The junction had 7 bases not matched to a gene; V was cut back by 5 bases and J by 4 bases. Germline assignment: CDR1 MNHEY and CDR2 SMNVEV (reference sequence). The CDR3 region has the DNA TGTGCCAGCAGTCCCCGGACAGGGTCCGGGGCCAACGTCCTGACTTTC. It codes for CASSPRTGSGANVLTF.

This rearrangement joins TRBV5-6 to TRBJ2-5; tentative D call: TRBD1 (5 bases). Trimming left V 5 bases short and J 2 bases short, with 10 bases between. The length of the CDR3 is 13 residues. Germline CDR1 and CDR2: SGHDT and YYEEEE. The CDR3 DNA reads TGTGCCAGCAGATACGACAGACAAGAGACCCAGTACTTC. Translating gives CASRYDRQETQYF.

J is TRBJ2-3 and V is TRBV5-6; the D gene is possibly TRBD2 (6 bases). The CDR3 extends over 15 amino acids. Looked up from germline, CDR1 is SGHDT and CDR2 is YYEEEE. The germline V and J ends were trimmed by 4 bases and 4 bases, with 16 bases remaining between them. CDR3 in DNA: TGTGCCAGCAGCCTGGGGGGTGACCCCTCAGATACGCAGTATTTT. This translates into CASSLGGDPSDTQYF.

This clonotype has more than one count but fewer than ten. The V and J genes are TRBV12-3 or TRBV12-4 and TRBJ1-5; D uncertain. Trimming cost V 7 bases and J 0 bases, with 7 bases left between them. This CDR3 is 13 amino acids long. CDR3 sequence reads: CASNLNSNQPQHF. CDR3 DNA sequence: TGTGCCAGCAACTTGAATAGCAATCAGCCCCAGCATTTT.

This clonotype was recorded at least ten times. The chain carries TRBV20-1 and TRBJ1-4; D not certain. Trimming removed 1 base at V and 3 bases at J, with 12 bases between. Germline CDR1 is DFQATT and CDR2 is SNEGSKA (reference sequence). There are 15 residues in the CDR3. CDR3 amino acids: CSARVTPEPNEKLFF. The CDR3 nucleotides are TGCAGTGCTAGAGTCACCCCAGAACCTAATGAAAAACTGTTTTTT.

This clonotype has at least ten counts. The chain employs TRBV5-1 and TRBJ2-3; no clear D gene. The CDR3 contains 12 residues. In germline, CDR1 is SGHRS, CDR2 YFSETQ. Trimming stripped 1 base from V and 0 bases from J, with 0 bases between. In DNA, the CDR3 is TGCGCCAGCAGCTTGAGCACAGATACGCAGTATTTT. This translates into CASSLSTDTQYF.

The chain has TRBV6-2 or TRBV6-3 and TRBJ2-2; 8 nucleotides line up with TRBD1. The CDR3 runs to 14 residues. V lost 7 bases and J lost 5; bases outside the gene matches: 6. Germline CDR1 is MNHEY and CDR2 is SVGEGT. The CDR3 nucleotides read TGTGCCAGCAAGGTCAGGGGGCGAACCGGGGAGCTGTTTTTT. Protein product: CASKVRGRTGELFF.

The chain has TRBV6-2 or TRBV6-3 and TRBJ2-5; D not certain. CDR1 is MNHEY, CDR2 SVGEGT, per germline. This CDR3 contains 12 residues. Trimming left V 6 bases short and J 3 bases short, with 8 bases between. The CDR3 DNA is TGTGCCAGCAGCCTAGTGGAAGAGACCCAGTACTTC. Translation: CASSLVEETQYF.

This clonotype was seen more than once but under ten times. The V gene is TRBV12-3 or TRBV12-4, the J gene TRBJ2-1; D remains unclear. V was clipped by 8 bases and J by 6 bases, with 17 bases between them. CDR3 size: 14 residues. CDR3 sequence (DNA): TGTGCCAGCGGGCGTGAGGCAGTCTCCAATGAGCAGTTCTTC. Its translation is CASGREAVSNEQFF.

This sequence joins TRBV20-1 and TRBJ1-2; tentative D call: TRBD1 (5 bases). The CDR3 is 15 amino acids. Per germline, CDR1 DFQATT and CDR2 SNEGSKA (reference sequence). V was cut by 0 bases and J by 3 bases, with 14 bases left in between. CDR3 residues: CSARDITAGDYGYTF. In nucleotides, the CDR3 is TGCAGTGCTAGAGATATAACAGCGGGGGACTATGGCTACACCTTC.

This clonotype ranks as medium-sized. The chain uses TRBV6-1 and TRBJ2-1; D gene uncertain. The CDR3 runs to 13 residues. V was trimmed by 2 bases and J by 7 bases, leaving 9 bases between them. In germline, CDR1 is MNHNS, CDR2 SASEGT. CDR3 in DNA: TGTGCCAGCAGTGAATTCCGCCAGAATGAGCAGTTCTTC. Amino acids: CASSEFRQNEQFF.

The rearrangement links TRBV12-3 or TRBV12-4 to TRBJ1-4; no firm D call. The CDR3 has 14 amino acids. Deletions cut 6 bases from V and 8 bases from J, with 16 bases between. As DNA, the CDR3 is TGTGCCAGCAGGCCAACACCGGGGTCGGAAAAACTGTTTTTT. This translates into CASRPTPGSEKLFF.

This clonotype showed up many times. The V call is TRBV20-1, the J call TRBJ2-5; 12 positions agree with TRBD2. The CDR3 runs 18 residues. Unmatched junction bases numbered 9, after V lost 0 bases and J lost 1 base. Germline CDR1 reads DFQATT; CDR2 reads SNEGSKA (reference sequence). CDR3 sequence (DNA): TGCAGTGCTAGAGATACTTTAACTAGCGGGAGGCCCCAAGAGACCCAGTACTTC. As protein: CSARDTLTSGRPQETQYF.

The CDR3 protein is CRAPHMEGTNEKLFF. The CDR3 DNA reads as TGCAGGGCCCCCCATATGGAGGGAACTAATGAAAAACTGTTTTTT. The V call is TRBV20-1, the J call TRBJ1-4; unclear D gene. Germline assignment: CDR1 DFQATT and CDR2 SNEGSKA (reference sequence). The CDR3 length is 15 residues.

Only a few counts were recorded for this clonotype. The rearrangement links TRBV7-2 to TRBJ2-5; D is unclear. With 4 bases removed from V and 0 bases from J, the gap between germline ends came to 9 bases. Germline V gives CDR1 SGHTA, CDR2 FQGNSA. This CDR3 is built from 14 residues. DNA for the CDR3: TGTGCCAGCAGCTCCTCGGATAACCAAGAGACCCAGTACTTC. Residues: CASSSSDNQETQYF.

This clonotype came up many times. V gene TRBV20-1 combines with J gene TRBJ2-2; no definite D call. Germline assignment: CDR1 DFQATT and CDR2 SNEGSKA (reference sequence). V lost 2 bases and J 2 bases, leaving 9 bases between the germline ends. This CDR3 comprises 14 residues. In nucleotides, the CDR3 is TGCAGTGCTAGACAACAGATAAACACCGGGGAGCTGTTTTTT. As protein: CSARQQINTGELFF.

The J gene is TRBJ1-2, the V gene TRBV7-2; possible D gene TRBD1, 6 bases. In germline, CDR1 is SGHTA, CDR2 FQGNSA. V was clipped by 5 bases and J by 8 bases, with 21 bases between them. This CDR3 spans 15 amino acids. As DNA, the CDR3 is TGTGCCAGCAGCCCTTGGGGGGGCCCCGGAGACGGCTACACCTTC. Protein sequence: CASSPWGGPGDGYTF.